Described below is a single T cell receptor (beta chain) sequence and its context. The data derive from a study of OX40 agonist ivuxolimab in advanced cancers. Repertoires were generated with immunoSEQ multiplex PCR, while TCRdb's copy carries only in-frame clones and drops some. This repertoire shows 70,000 or so clones, approximately 86% found once; its top ten account for 2% to 2.5%. V shed 3 bases and J shed 7 bases, with 13 bases lying between them. The germline CDR1 and CDR2 sequences are SGHRS and YFSETQ. The CDR3 sequence is 13 residues long. Blood sampling took place at baseline, cycle 4 day 1, and cycle 7 day 1.

The sequence came from an adult with an advanced solid tumor such as melanoma, head and neck, liver or kidney cancer. The genes are TRBV5-1 and TRBJ1-2, with D unclear. The sample consisted of CD4+ or CD8+ T cells sorted from blood, taken in a trial of the OX40 agonist ivuxolimab. The DNA of the CDR3 is TGCGCCAGCAGCTCACAAGGAACCGGTGGCTACACCTTC. The encoded protein is CASSSQGTGGYTF.